Listed below are T cell receptor beta chains from one sample, sequenced in a study of blood T cell repertoires in COVID-19. Here immunoSEQ multiplex PCR was the method, and the copy in TCRdb shows in-frame clones only, minus some. This sample carries about 230,000 clones, around 88% of them seen once, and the ten largest clones take 2% to 2.5%. Sequencing was carried out using PBMCs or T cells enriched from blood (not recorded which). Receptors were obtained from a woman in her thirties or forties with acute COVID-19. Each CDR3 is given without its conserved first and last residue.

>TRBV5-5|TRBJ1-6|14
ASSYSGPRYNSPLH
>TRBV7-9|TRBJ1-6|12
ASSLVGGNSPLH
>TRBV30|TRBJ2-2|12
AWADRGWSGELF
>TRBV2|TRBJ2-1|13
ASSDSLAGLNEQF
>TRBV5-5|TRBJ1-3|14
ASSATPPGSGNTIY
>TRBV6-5|TRBJ1-2|12
ASISPGGKGGYT
>TRBV5-5|TRBJ1-5|14
ASSLQGSLRNQPQH
>TRBV6-2/TRBV6-3|TRBJ2-1|13
ASSQLGSSYNEQF
>TRBV13|TRBJ1-3|13
ASSLEGGSGNTIY
>TRBV5-1|TRBJ2-7|12
ASSNKGQPYEQY
>TRBV2|TRBJ1-4|12
ASNLRGRGEKLF
>TRBV3-1/TRBV3-2|TRBJ2-5|22
ASSQDYETGALSPYDSSGETQY
>TRBV9|TRBJ2-6|13
ASSDDGTGANVLT
>TRBV5-1|TRBJ1-2|13
ASSLGTGRSNGYT
>TRBV5-5|TRBJ2-1|15
ASSPLGLAGADNEQF
>TRBV18|TRBJ2-7|11
ASSTGAPDEQY
>TRBV27|TRBJ1-3|12
ASSQTVPGNTIY
>TRBV19|TRBJ2-1|11
ASMGTVKNEQF
>TRBV5-1|TRBJ2-3|14
ASSQPGTSVSDTQY
>TRBV9|TRBJ2-5|14
ASSGGLAGRGETQY
>TRBV5-1|TRBJ1-2|14
ASSRTGQGKDYGYT
>TRBV6-6|TRBJ1-2|11
ASVSGANYGYT
>TRBV7-7|TRBJ2-2|13
ASSSGLANTGELF
>TRBV10-3|TRBJ2-3|13
AISEVPGGTDTQY
>TRBV12-3/TRBV12-4|TRBJ1-1|11
ASSFIAGGEAF
>TRBV5-1|TRBJ2-1|12
ASSFGGVSHEQF
>TRBV4-3|TRBJ1-5|15
ASSPHGTGDSNQPQH
>TRBV4-2|TRBJ1-4|13
ASSQGGGSGEKLF
>TRBV7-9|TRBJ1-1|13
ASSLASGQNTEAF
>TRBV5-4|TRBJ1-2|11
ASSLGRAYGYT
>TRBV29-1|TRBJ1-2|12
SVLRDTSLLGYT
>TRBV29-1|TRBJ2-2|11
SVAPRASGELF
>TRBV24-1|TRBJ2-1|16
ATSPSTGTRGSYNEQF
>TRBV24-1|TRBJ2-1|14
ATSGTDSSSYNEQF
>TRBV11-3|TRBJ2-1|12
ASSHRLGGGEQF
>TRBV11-2|TRBJ1-2|15
ASSLGNRGSYEYGYT
>TRBV9|TRBJ2-3|15
ASSGRWDRDFADTQY
>TRBV12-5|TRBJ2-5|10
ASGPQEETQY
>TRBV5-1|TRBJ1-4|13
ASRQTGTGGEKLF
>TRBV24-1|TRBJ2-3|18
ATSNPGLAGEGQTPYTQY
>TRBV25-1|TRBJ2-4|14
ASSGSYRGAKNIQY
>TRBV9|TRBJ2-1|14
ASSGLLSGKGNEQF
>TRBV12-3/TRBV12-4|TRBJ2-5|11
ASSFGGDETQY
>TRBV9|TRBJ1-3|12
ASSVNQGGNTIY
>TRBV9|TRBJ1-2|12
ASSVRGQGYGYT
>TRBV30|TRBJ2-5|13
AWSALTGGRQTQY
>TRBV19|TRBJ2-5|12
ASSIRDSAETQY
>TRBV11-3|TRBJ1-1|13
ASSPHTGGSTEAF
>TRBV5-1|TRBJ1-1|14
ASSSAARTGNTEAF
>TRBV7-9|TRBJ2-3|14
ASSLAGTSGTDTQY
>TRBV5-5|TRBJ1-2|12
ASSFDSLNYGYT